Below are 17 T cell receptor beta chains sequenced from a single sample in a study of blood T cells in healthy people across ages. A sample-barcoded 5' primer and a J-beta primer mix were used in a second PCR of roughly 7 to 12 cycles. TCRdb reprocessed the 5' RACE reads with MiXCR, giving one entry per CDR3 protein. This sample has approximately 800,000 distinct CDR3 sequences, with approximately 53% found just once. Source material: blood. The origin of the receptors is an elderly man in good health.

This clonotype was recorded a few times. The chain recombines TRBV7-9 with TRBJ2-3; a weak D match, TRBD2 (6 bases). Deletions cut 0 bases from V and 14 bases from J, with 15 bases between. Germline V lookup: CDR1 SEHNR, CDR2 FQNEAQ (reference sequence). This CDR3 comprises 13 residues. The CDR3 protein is CASSLAGTPSVYF. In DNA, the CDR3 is TGTGCCAGCAGCTTAGCCGGGACTCCGTCTGTGTATTTT.

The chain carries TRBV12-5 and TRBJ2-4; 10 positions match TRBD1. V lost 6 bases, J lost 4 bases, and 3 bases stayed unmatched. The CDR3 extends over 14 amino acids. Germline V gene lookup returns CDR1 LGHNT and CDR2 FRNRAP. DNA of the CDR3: TGTGCTAGTGGGCAGGGACAGGGGAAAAACATTCAGTACTTC. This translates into CASGQGQGKNIQYF.

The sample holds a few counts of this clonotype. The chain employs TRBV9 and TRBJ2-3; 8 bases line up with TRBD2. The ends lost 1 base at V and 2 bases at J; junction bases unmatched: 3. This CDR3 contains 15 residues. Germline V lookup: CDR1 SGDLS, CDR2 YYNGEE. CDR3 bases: TGTGCCAGCAGCGTATTAGCGGGATTCACAGATACGCAGTATTTT. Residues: CASSVLAGFTDTQYF.

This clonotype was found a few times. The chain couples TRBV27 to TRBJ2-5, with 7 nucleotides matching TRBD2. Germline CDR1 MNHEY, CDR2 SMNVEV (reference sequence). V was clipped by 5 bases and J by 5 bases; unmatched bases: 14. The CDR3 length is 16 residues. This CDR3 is CASSRQPGLVGETQYF. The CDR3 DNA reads TGTGCCAGCAGTAGACAACCCGGACTAGTCGGGGAGACCCAGTACTTC.

Here the CDR3 reads CASSPYGGTEQFF. Here the CDR3 DNA reads TGTGCCAGCAGTCCATACGGGGGCACTGAGCAGTTCTTC. The V and J genes are TRBV12-3 or TRBV12-4 and TRBJ2-1; the D call may be TRBD1 or TRBD2 (6 bases each). V was clipped by 5 bases and J by 9 bases, with 14 bases between them. CDR3 length: 13 residues.

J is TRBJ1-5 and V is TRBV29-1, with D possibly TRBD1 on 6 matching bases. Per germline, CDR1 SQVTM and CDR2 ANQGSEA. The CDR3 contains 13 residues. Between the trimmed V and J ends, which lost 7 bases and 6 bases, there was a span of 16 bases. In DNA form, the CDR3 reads TGCAGCGCCCGGGACGGAGGGGGTCAGCCCCAGCATTTT. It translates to CSARDGGGQPQHF.

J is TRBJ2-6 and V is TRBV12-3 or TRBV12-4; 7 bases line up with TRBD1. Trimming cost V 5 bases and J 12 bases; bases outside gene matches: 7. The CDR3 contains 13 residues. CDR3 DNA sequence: TGTGCCAGCAGTCCGACAGGGCCCTCCGTCCTGACTTTC. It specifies CASSPTGPSVLTF.

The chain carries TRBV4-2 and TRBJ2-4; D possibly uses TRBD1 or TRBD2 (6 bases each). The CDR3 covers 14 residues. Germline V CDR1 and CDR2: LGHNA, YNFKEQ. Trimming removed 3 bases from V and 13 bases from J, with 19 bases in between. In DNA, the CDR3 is TGTGCCAGCAGCCAGCGCGGGACCGCAGGGGAGCAGTACTTC. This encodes CASSQRGTAGEQYF.

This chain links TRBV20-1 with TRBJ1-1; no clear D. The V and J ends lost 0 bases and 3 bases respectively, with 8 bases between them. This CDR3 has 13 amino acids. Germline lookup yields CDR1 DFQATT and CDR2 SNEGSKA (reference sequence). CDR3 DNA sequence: TGCAGTGCTAGAGATTCATGGGACACTGAAGCTTTCTTT. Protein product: CSARDSWDTEAFF.

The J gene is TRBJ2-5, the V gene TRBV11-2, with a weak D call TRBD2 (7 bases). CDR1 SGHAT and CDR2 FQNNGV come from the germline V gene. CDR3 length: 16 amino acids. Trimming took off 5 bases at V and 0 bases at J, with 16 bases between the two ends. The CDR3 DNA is TGTGCCAGCAGCCACGCCGGCGGGGGCTACCAAGAGACCCAGTACTTC. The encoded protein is CASSHAGGGYQETQYF.

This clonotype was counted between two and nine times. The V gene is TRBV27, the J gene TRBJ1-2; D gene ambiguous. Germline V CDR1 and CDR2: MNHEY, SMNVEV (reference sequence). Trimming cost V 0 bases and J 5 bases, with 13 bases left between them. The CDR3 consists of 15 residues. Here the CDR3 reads CASSLSRYSKYGYTF. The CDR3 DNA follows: TGTGCCAGCAGTTTATCGAGATACTCGAAATATGGCTACACCTTC.

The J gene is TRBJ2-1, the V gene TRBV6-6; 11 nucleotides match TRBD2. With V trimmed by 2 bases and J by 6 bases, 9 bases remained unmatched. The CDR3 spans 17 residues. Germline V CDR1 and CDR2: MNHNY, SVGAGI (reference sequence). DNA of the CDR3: TGTGCCAGCAGTTACAGGGGTAGACTAGCGGGACTCAATGAGCAGTTCTTC. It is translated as CASSYRGRLAGLNEQFF.

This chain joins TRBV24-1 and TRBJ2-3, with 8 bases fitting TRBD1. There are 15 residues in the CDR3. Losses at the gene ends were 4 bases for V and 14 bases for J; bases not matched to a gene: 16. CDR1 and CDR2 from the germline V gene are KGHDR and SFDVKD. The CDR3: CATSDRDRSHRYAYF. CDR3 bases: TGTGCCACCAGTGACCGGGACAGGTCACACAGATACGCGTATTTT.

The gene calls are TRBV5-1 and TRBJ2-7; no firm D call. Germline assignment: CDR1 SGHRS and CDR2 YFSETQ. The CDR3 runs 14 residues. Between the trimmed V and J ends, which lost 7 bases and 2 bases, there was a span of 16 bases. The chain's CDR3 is CASASVGKPYEQYF. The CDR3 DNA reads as TGCGCCAGCGCCAGCGTGGGTAAACCCTACGAGCAGTACTTC.

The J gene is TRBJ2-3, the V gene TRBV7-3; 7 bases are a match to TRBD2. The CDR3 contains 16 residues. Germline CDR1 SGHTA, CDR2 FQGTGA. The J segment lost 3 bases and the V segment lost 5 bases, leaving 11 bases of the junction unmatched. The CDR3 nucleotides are TGTGCCAGCAGCCCAGCGGGCGGGAGTTGGACAGATACGCAGTATTTT. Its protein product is CASSPAGGSWTDTQYF. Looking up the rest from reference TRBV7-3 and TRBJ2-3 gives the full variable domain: GAGVSQTPSNKVTEKGKYVELRCDPISGHTALYWYRQSLGQGPEFLIYFQGTGAADDSGLPNDRFFAVRPEGSVSTLKIQRTERGDSAVYLCASSPAGGSWTDTQYFGPGTRLTVL.

The CDR3 nucleotides read TGCAGTGCCAACAGGGAGGGATACGCGTATTTT. Translation gives CSANREGYAYF. The chain joins TRBV20-1 to TRBJ2-3, with D perhaps TRBD2 (7 bases). V lost 6 bases to trimming and J lost 14 bases, with 18 bases between them. CDR3 length: 11 amino acids. Germline assignment: CDR1 DFQATT and CDR2 SNEGSKA (reference sequence).

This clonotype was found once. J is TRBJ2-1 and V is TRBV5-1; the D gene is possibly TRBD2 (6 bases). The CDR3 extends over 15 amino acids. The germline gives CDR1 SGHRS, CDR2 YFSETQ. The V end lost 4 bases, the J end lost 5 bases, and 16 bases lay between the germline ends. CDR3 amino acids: CASSKVPGADNEQFF. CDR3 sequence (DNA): TGCGCCAGCAGCAAAGTACCGGGAGCAGACAATGAGCAGTTCTTC.